This T cell receptor (beta chain) was observed in a study of cytomegalovirus exposure and HLA in healthy donors. The PCR contained 60 Vbeta and 13 Jbeta primers. Produced via immunoSEQ multiplex PCR; TCRdb's table is partial and in-frame only. The sample includes about 89,000 clones, approximately 74% of them seen just once. Germline CDR1 reads SGHRS; CDR2 reads YFSETQ. The CDR3 totals 16 residues. V gave up 4 bases and J gave up 5 bases; unmatched junction bases: 4. There are a few counts of this clone. The sample was PBMCs. This clonotype was sampled from a male donor in good health and CMV-seronegative. This chain uses TRBV5-1 with TRBJ2-1, with 15 bases that match TRBD2. As DNA, the CDR3 is TGCGCCAGCAGCCGCGGACTAGCGGGAGGGGACAATGAGCAGTTCTTC. Residues: CASSRGLAGGDNEQFF.